This T cell receptor beta chain emerged from a study of identical twins. Germline V gene sequence: CDR1 SGHTA, CDR2 FQGTGA. The ends were cut back, 5 bases at V and 2 bases at J, with 20 bases in the middle. The CDR3 is made up of 17 amino acids. In TCRdb, the 5' RACE reads were re-called with MiXCR into one record per CDR3 protein. The data contain around 370,000 distinct CDR3 sequences, approximately 8.7% of them seen just once; the ten biggest clones take up roughly 8.9%. This clonotype was seen a few times. This receptor was obtained from a woman aged 50 to 60 in good health. The sample was naive T cells sorted from blood. The chain recombines TRBV7-3 with TRBJ2-3; the D gene is possibly TRBD2 (6 bases). Here the CDR3 reads CASSLIGGEQATDTQYF. The CDR3 DNA follows: TGTGCCAGCAGCCTCATCGGAGGGGAGCAAGCCACAGATACGCAGTATTTT.